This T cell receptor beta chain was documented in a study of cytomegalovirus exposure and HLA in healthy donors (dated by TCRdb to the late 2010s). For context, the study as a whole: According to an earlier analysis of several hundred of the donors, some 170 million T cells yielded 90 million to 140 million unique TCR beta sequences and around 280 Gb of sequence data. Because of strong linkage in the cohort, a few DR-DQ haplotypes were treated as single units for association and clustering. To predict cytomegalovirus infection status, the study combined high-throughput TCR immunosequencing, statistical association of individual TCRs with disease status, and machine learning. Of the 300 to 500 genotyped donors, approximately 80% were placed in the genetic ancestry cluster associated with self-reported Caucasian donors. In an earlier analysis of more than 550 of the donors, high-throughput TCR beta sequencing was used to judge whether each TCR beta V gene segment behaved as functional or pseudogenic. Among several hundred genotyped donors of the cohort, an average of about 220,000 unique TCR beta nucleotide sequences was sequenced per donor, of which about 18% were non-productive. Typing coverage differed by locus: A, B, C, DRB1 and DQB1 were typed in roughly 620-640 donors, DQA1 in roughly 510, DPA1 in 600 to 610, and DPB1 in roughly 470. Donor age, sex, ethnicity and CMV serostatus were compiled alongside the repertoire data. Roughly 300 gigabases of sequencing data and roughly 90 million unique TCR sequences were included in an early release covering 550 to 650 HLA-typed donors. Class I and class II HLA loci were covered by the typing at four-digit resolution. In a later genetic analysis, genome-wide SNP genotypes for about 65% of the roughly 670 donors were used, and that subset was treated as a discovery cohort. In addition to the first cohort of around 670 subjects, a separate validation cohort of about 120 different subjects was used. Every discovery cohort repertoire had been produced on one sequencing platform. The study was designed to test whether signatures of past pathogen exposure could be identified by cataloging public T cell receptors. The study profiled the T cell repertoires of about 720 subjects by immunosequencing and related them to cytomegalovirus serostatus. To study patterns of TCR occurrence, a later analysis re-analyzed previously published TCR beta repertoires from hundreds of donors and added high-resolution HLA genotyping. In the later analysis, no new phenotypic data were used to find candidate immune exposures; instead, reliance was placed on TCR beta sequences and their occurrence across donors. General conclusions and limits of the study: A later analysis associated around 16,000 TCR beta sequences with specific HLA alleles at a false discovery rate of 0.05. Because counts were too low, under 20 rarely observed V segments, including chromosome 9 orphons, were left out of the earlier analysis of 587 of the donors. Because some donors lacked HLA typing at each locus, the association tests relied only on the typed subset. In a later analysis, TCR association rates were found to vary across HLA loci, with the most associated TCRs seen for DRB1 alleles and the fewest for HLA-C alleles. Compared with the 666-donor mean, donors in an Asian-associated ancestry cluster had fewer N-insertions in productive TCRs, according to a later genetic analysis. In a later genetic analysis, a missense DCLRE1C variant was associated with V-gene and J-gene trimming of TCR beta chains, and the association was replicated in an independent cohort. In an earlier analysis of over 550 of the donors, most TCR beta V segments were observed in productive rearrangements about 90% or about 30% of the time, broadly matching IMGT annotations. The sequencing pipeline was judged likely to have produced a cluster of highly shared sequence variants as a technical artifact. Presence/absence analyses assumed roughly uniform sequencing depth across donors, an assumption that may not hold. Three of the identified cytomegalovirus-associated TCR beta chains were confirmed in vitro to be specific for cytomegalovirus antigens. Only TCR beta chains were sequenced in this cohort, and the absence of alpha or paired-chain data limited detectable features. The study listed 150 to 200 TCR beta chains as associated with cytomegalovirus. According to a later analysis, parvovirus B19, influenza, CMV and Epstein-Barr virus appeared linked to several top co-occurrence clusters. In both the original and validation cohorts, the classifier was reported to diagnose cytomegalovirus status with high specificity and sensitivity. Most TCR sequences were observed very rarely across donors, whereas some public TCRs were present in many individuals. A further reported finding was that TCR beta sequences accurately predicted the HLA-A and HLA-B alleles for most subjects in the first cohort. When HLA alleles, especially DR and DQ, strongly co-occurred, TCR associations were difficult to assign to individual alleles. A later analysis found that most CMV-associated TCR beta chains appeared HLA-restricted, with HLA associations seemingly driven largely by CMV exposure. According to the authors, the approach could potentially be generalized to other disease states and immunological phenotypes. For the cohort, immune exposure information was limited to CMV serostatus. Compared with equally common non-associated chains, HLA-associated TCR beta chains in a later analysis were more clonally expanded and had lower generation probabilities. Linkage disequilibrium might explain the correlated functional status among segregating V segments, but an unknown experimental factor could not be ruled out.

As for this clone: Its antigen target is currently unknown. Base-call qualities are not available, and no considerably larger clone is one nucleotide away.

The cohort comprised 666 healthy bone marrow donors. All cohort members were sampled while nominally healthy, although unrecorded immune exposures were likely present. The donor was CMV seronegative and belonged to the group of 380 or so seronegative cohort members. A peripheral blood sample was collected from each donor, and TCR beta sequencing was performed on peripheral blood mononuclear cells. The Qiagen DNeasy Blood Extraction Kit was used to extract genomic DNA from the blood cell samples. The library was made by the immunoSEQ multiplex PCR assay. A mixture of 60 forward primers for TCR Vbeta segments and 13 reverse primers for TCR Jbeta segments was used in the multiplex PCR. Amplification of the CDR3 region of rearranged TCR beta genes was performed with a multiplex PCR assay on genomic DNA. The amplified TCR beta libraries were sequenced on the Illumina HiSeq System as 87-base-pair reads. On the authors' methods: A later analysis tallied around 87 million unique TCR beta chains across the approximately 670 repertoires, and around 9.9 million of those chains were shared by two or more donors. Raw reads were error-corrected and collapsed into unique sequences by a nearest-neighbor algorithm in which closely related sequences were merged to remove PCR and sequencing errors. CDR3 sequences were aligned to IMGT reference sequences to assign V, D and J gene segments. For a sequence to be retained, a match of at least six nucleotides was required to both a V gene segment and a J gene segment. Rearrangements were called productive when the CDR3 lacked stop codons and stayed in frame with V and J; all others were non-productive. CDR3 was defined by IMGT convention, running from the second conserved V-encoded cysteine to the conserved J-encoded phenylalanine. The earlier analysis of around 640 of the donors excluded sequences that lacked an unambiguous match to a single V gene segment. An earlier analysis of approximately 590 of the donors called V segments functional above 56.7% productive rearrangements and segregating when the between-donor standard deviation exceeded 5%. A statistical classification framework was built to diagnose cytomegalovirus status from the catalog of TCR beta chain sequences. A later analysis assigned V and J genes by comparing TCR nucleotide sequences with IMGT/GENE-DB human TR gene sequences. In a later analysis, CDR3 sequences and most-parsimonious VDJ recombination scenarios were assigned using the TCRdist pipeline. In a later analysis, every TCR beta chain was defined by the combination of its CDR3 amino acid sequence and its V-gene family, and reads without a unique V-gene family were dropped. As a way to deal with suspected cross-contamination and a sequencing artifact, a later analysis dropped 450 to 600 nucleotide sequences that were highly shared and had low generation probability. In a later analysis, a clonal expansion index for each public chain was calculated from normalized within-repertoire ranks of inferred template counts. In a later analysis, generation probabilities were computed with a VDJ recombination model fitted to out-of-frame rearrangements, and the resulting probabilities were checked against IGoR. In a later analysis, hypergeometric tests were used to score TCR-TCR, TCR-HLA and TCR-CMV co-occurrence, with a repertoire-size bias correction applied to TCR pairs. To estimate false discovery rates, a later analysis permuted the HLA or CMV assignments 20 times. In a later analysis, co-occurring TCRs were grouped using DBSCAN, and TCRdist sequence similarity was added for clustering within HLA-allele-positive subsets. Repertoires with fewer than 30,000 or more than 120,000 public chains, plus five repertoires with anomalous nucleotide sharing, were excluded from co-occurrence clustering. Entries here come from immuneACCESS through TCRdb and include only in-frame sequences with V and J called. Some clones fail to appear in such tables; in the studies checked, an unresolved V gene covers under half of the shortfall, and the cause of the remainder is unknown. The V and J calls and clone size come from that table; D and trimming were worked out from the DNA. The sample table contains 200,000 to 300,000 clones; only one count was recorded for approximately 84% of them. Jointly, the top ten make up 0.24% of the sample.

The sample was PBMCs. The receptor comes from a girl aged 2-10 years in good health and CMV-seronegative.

In nucleotide form, the sequence is TGTGCCAGTAGTACCAGGACTAGCGGGACGGGCACCGGGGAGCTGTTTTTT. Translated, it gives CASSTRTSGTGTGELFF. The rearranged segments are TRBV19 and TRBJ2-2, with 12 bases aligning to TRBD2. CDR1 and CDR2 are drawn from the germline V gene (reference sequence): LNHDA, SQIVND. Inclusive of the bounding cysteine and phenylalanine, the CDR3 is 17 residues long. Only the CDR3 DNA is retained, 51 bases long and in frame from the first base. V is cut back by 4 bases and J by 4 bases, with 7 bases in the junction unmatched.